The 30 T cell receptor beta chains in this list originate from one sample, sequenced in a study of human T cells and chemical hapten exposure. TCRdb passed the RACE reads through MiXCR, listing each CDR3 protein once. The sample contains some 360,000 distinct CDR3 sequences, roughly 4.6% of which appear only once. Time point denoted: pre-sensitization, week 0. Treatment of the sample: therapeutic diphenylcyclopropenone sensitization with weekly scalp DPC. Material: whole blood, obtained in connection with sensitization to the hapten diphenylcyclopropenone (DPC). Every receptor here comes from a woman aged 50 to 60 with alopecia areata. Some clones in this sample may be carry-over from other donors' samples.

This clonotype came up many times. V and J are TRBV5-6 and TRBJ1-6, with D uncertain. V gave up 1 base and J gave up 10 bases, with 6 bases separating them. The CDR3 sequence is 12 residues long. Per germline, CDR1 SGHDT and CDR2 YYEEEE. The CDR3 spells CASSLNVSPLHF. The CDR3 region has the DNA TGTGCCAGCAGCTTGAACGTATCACCCCTCCACTTT.

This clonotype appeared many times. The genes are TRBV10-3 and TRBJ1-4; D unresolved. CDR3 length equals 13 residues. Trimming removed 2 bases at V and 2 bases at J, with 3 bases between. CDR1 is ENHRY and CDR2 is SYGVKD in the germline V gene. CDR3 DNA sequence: TGTGCCATCAGTGAGGGGACTAATGAAAAACTGTTTTTT. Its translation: CAISEGTNEKLFF.

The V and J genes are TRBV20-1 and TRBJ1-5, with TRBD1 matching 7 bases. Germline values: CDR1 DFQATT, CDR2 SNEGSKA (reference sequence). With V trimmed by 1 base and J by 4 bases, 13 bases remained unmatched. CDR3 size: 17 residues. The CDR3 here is CSARVQGIKFGNQPQHF. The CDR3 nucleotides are TGCAGTGCTAGAGTACAGGGGATAAAATTTGGGAATCAGCCCCAGCATTTT.

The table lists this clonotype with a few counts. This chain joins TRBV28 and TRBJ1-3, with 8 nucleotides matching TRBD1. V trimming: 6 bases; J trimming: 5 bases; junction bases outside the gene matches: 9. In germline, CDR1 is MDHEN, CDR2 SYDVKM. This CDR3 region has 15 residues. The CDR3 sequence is CASRFTRGPRNTIYF. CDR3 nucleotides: TGTGCCAGCAGATTCACCAGGGGGCCGCGAAACACCATATATTTT.

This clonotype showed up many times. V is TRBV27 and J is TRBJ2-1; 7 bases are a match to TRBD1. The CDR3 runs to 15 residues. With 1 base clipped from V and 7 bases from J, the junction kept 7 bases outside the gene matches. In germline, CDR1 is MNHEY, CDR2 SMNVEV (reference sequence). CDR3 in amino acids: CASSLYGQASNEQFF. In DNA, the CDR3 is TGTGCCAGCAGTTTATACGGACAGGCCTCAAATGAGCAGTTCTTC.

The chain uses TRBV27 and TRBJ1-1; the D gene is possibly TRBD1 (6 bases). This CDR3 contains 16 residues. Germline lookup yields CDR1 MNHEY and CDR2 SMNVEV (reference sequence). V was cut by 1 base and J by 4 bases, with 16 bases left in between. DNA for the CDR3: TGTGCCAGCAGTTTATTGGGGGCGAGAGGTGGCACTGAAGCTTTCTTT. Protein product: CASSLLGARGGTEAFF.

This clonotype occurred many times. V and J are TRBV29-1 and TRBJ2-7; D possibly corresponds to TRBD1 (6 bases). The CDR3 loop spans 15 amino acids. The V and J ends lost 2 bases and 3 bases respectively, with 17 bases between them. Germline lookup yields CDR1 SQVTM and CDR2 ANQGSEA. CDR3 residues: CSVESRAGEFYEQYF. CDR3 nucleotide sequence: TGCAGCGTTGAATCCAGGGCAGGGGAATTCTACGAGCAGTACTTC.

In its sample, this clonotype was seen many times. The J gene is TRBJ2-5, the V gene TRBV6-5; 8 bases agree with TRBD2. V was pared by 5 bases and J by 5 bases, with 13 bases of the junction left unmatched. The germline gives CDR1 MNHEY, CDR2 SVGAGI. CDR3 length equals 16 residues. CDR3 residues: CASSALGGAFSETQYF. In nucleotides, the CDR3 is TGTGCCAGCAGTGCTCTCGGGGGGGCCTTCAGTGAGACCCAGTACTTC.

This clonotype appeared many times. CDR3 DNA sequence: TGTGCCAGCAGGTCGAATAGCGGGAGGCCCTACAATGAGCAGTTCTTC. This codes for CASRSNSGRPYNEQFF. The chain combines TRBV5-6 with TRBJ2-1, with 10 bases that match TRBD2. Germline trimming cut 5 bases from V and 2 bases from J; bases unmatched to any gene: 7. This CDR3 is 16 amino acids long. The germline gives CDR1 SGHDT, CDR2 YYEEEE.

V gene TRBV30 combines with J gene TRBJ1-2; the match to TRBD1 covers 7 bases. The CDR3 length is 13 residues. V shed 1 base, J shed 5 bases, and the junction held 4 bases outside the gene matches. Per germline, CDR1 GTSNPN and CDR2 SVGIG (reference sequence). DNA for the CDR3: TGTGCCTGGAGTGGGACAGGTTTATATGGCTACACCTTC. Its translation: CAWSGTGLYGYTF. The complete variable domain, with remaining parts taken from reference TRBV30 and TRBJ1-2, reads SQTIHQWPATLVQPVGSPLSLECTVEGTSNPNLYWYRQAAGRGLQLLFYSVGIGQISSEVPQNLSASRPQDRQFILSSKKLLLSDSGFYLCAWSGTGLYGYTFGSGTRLTVV.

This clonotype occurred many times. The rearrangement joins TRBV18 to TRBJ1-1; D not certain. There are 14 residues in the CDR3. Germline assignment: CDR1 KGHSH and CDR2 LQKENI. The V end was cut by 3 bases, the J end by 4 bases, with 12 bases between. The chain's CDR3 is CASSPGGGSTEAFF. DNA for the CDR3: TGTGCCAGCTCACCGGGCGGAGGAAGCACTGAAGCTTTCTTT.

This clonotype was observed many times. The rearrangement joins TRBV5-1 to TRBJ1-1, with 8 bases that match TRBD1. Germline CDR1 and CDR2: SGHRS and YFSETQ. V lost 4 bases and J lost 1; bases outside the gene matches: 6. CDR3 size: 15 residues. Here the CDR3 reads CASSPRGQGNTEAFF. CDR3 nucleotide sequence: TGCGCCAGCAGCCCGAGAGGACAGGGGAACACTGAAGCTTTCTTT.

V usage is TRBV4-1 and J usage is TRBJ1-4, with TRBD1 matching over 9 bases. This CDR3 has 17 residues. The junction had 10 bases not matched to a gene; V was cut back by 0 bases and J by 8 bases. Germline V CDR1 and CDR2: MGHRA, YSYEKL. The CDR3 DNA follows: TGCGCCAGCAGCCAAGACCTAACAGGGGGCGCTCGGGAAAAACTGTTTTTT. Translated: CASSQDLTGGAREKLFF.

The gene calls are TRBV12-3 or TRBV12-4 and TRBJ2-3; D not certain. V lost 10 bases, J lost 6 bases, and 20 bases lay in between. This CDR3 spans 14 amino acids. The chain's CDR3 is CATTFLDPSDTQYF. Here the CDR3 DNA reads TGTGCCACCACCTTTCTAGATCCGAGCGATACGCAGTATTTT.

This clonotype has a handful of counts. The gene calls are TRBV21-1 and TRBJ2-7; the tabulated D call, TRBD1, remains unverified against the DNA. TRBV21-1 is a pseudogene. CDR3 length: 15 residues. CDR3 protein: CASSKGSRKNYEQYF. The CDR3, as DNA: TGTGCCAGCAGCAAAGGTTCCCGAAAGAACTACGAGCAGTACTTC.

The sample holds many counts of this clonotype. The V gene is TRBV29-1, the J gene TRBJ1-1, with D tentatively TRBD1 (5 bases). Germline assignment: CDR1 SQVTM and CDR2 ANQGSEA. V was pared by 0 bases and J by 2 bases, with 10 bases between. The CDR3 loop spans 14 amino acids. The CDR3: CSVEERGANTEAFF. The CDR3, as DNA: TGCAGCGTTGAAGAAAGAGGGGCCAACACTGAAGCTTTCTTT.

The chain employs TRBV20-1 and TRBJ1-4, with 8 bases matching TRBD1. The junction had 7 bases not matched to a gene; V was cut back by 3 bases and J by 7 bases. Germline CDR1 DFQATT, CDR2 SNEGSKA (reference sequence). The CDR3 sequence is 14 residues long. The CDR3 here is CSARRDRSSEKLFF. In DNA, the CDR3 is TGCAGTGCTAGGAGGGACAGGTCGAGTGAAAAACTGTTTTTT.

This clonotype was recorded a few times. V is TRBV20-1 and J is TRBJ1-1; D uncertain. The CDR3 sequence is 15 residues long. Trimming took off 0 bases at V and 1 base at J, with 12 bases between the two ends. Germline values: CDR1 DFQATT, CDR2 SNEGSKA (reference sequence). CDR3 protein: CSARDLYDANTEAFF. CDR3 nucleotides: TGCAGTGCTAGAGATTTATACGATGCGAACACTGAAGCTTTCTTT.

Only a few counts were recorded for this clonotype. CDR3 protein: CASSTSGKTQYF. CDR3 sequence (DNA): TGTGCCAGCAGCACTAGCGGGAAGACCCAGTACTTC. This sequence joins TRBV11-2 and TRBJ2-5; 10 positions match TRBD2. In germline, CDR1 is SGHAT, CDR2 FQNNGV. The junction had 0 bases not matched to a gene; V was cut back by 5 bases and J by 6 bases. This CDR3 comprises 12 residues.

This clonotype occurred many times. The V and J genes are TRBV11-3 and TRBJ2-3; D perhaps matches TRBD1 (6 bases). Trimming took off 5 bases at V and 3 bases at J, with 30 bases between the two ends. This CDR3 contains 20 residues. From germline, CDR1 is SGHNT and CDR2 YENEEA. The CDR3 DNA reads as TGTGCCAGCAGCCGAATCCCACCTTTTGGGGGCACTCTGGAAACAGATACGCAGTATTTT. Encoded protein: CASSRIPPFGGTLETDTQYF.

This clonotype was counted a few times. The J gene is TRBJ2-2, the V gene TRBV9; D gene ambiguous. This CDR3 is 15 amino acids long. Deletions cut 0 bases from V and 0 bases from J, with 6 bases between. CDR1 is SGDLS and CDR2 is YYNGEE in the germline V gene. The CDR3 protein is CASSVGIANTGELFF. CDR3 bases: TGTGCCAGCAGCGTAGGTATCGCGAACACCGGGGAGCTGTTTTTT.

This CDR3 is CASSTGLAGGLGQFF. CDR3 DNA: TGTGCCAGTAGTACTGGACTAGCGGGAGGGCTGGGGCAGTTCTTC. This rearrangement joins TRBV19 to TRBJ2-1, with TRBD2 matching over 15 bases. The CDR3 is 15 residues long. Per the germline V gene, CDR1 is LNHDA and CDR2 is SQIVND (reference sequence). With V trimmed by 4 bases and J by 12 bases, 7 bases remained unmatched.

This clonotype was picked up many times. The CDR3 region has the DNA TGCAGCGTCGGGGTACAGGGGGGGACAGATACGCAGTATTTT. Amino acid sequence: CSVGVQGGTDTQYF. The chain has TRBV29-1 and TRBJ2-3; TRBD1 is a possible D gene (8 bases). Germline V gene data show CDR1 as SQVTM and CDR2 as ANQGSEA. The germline V and J ends were trimmed by 6 bases and 3 bases, with 16 bases remaining between them. The CDR3 loop spans 14 amino acids.

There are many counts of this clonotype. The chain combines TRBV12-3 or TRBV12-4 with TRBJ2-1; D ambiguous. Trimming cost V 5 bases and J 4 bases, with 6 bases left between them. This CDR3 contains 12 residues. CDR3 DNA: TGTGCCAGCAGTACGCAGTACAATGAGCAGTTCTTC. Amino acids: CASSTQYNEQFF.

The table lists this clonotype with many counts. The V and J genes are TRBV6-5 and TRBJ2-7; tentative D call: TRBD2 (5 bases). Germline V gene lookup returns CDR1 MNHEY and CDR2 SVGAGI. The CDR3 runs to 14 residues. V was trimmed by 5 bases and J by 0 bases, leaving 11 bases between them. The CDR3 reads CASSPTGSSYEQYF. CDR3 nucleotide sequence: TGTGCCAGCAGTCCGACTGGGAGCTCCTACGAGCAGTACTTC.

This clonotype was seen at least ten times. CDR3 protein: CSAAPGANVLTF. The CDR3 DNA sequence: TGCAGTGCCGCTCCCGGGGCCAACGTCCTGACTTTC. The chain links TRBV20-1 to TRBJ2-6; no clear D. Between the trimmed V and J ends, which lost 6 bases and 4 bases, there was a span of 7 bases. The CDR3 loop spans 12 amino acids. Looked up from germline, CDR1 is DFQATT and CDR2 is SNEGSKA (reference sequence).

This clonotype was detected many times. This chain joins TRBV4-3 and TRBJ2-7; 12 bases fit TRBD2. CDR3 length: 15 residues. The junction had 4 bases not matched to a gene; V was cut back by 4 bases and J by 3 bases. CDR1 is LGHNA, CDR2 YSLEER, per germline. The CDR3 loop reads CASSPGLAGIYEQYF. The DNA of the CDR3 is TGCGCCAGCAGCCCCGGACTAGCGGGGATCTACGAGCAGTACTTC.

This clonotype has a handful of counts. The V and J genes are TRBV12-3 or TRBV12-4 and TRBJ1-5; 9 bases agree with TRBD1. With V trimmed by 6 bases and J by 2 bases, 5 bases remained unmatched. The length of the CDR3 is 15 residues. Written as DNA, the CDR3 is TGTGCCAGCAGCGGGGACAGGGATGGCAATCAGCCCCAGCATTTT. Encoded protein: CASSGDRDGNQPQHF.

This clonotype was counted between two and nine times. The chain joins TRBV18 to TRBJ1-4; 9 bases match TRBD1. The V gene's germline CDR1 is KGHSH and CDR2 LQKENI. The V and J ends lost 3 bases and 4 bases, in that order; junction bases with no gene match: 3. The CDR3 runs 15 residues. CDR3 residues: CASSPSGQGNEKLFF. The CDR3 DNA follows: TGTGCCAGCTCACCGTCGGGACAGGGTAATGAAAAACTGTTTTTT.

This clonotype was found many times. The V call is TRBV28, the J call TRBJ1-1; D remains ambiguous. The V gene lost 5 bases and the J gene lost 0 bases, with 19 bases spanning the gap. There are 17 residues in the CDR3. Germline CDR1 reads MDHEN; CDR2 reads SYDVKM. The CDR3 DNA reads TGTGCCAGCAGTCCCGCCGGAGGGCAGCCTATGAACACTGAAGCTTTCTTT. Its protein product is CASSPAGGQPMNTEAFF.